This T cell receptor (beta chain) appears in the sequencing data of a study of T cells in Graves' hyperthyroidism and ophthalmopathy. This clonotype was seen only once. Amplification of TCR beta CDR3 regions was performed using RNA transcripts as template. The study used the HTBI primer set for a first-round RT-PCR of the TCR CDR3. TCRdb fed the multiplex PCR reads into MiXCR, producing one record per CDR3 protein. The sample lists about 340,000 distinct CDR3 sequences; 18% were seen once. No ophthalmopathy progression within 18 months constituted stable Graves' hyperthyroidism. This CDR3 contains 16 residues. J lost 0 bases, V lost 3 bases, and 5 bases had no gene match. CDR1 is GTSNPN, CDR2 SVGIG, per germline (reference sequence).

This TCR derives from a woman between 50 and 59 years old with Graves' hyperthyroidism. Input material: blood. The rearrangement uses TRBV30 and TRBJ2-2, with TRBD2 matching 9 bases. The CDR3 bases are TGTGCCTGGAGGCGACTAGCGGAAACGAACACCGGGGAGCTGTTTTTT. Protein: CAWRRLAETNTGELFF.